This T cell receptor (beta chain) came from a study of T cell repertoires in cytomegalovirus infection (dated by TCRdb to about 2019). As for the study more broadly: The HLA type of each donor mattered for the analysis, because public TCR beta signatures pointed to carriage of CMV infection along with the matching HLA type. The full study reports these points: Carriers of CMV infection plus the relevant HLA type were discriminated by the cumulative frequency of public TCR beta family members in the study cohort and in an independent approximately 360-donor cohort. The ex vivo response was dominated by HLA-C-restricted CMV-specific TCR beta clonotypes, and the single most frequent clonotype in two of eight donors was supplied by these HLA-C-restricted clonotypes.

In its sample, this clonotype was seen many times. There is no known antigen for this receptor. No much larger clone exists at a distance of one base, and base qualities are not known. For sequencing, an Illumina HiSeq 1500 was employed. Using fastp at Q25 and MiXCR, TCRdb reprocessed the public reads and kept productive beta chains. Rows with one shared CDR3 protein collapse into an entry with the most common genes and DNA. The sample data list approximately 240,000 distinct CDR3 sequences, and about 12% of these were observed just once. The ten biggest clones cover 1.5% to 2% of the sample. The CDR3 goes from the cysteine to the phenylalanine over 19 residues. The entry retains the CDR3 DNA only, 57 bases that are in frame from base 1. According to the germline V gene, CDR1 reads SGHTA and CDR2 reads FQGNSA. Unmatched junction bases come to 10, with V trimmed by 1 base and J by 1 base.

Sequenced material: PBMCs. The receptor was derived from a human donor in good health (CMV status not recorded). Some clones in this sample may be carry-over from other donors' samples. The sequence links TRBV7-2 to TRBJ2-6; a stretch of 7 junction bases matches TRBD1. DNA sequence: TGTGCCAGCAGCTTAGAGACAGGGCGATTTAGATCTGGGGCCAACGTCCTGACTTTC. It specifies CASSLETGRFRSGANVLTF.